This T cell receptor beta chain originates from a study of blood T cell repertoires in COVID-19. The overall study: Some COVID-19 samples were acute and others convalescent; all came from the United States, Italy and Spain. From T cells, B-cell-depleted T cells, or PBMCs came the material, which was cDNA or gDNA.

Germline-derived CDR1 and CDR2 are SGHKS and YYEKEE (reference sequence). This CDR3 is built from 13 residues. Trimming stripped 1 base from V and 4 bases from J, with 9 bases between. In the original processing: The authors estimated nucleated cell counts from reference gene primer amplification. Assay used: immunoSEQ multiplex PCR; TCRdb lists only in-frame clones, some missing. D and trimming come from the DNA, and the V and J calls and clone size come from that table. The top ten clones hold about 4.5% of a sample with over 100,000 clones, approximately 90% of them seen once. The chain uses TRBV5-5 and TRBJ2-7, with no clear D. This TCR came from a man aged 40-50 years with acute or convalescent COVID-19. Sequencing was performed on peripheral blood. CDR3 nucleotide sequence: TGTGCCAGCAGCTTGCGTACTCTGTACGAGCAGTACTTC. It translates to CASSLRTLYEQYF.